This TCR beta chain was retrieved from a study of blood T cell repertoires in COVID-19. Study-wide context: The study drew acute and convalescent COVID-19 samples from the United States, Italy and Spain. The analysed material was cDNA or gDNA that came from T cells, B-cell-depleted T cells, or PBMCs.

The germline CDR1 and CDR2 sequences are MNHEY and SMNVEV (reference sequence). This CDR3 comprises 17 residues. V was clipped by 2 bases and J by 0 bases; unmatched bases: 9. This clone has only a few counts. Per the original methods: Counts of nucleated cells, estimated from reference gene primer amplification, were obtained. The method was immunoSEQ multiplex PCR; TCRdb's version includes in-frame clones alone and lacks a portion of them. The DNA was the basis for D and trimming; V, J and clone size are from that table. The repertoire has around 250,000 clones, about four fifths of them found once; the top ten carry 3.4%.

The receptor was derived from a woman younger than 35 with acute or convalescent COVID-19. The genes are TRBV27 and TRBJ1-2; 7 bases are shared with TRBD1. What was sequenced was peripheral blood. The CDR3 sequence: CASSLARRTGTNYGYTF. The CDR3 coding sequence is TGTGCCAGCAGTTTAGCCCGGCGGACAGGAACTAACTATGGCTACACCTTC.